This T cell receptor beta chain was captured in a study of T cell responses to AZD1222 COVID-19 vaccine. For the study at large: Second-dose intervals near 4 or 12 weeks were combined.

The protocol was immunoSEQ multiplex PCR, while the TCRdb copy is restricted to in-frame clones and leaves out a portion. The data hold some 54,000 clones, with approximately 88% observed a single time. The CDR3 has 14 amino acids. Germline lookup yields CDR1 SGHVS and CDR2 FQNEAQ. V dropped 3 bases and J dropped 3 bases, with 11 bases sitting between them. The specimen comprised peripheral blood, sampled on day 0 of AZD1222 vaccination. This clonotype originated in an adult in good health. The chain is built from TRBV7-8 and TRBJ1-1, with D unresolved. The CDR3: CASSFRVGYTEAFF. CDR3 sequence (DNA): TGTGCCAGCAGCTTTAGGGTTGGGTACACTGAAGCTTTCTTT.